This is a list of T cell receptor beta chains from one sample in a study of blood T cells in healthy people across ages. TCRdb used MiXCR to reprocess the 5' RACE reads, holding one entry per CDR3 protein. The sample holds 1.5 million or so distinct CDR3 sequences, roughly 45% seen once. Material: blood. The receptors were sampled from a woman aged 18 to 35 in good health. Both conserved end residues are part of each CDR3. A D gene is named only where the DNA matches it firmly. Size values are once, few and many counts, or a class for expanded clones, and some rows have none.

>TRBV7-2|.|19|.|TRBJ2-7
CAGSLYLQWGAERIYEQYF
TGTGCCGGCAGCTTATACCTTCAATGGGGGGCCGAACGCATCTACGAGCAGTACTTC
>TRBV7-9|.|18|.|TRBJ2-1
CASSQTTGTQEGSSLRFF
TGTGCCAGCAGCCAAACCACCGGGACACAGGAGGGTAGTAGCTTGAGGTTCTTC
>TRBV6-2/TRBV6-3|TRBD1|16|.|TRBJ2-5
CASTRQGSTPGKTQYF
TGTGCCAGCACAAGACAGGGGAGCACACCAGGGAAGACCCAGTACTTC
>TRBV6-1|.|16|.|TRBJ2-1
CASKGWDPGSYNEQFF
TGTGCCAGTAAAGGTTGGGACCCCGGCTCCTACAATGAGCAGTTCTTC
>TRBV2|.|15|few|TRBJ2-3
CASSGTTPSTDTQYF
TGTGCCAGCAGTGGGACTACGCCATCCACAGATACGCAGTATTTT
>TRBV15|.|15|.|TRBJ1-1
CATSRGGRQNTEAFF
TGTGCCACCAGCAGGGGTGGGCGTCAGAACACTGAAGCTTTCTTT
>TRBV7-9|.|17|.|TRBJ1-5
CASSLMARGASKKPQHF
TGTGCCAGCAGCTTAATGGCAAGGGGCGCGAGTAAGAAGCCCCAGCATTTT
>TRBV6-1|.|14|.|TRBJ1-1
CASSAFGVNTEAFF
TGTGCCAGCAGTGCCTTTGGGGTGAACACTGAAGCTTTCTTT
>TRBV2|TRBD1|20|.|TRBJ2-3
CASSEWGRGTLKTSTDTQYF
TGTGCCAGCAGTGAATGGGGCAGGGGGACCTTAAAGACTAGCACAGATACGCAGTATTTT
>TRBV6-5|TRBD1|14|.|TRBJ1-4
CASSTGTVPMKLFF
TGTGCCAGCAGTACCGGGACAGTACCGATGAAACTGTTTTTT
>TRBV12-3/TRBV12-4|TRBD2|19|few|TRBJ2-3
CASSFRLSGLAVITDTQYF
TGTGCCAGCAGTTTCAGACTCTCTGGACTAGCGGTTATTACAGATACGCAGTATTTT
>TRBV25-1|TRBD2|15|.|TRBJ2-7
CASSDLAGVDDEQYF
TGTGCCAGCAGTGACCTAGCGGGAGTGGACGACGAGCAGTACTTC
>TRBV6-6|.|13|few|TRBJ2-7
CASVDSLSYEQYF
TGTGCCAGCGTGGACTCCCTCTCCTACGAGCAGTACTTC
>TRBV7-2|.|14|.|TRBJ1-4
CASSLGAGWEKLFF
TGTGCCAGCAGCCTAGGGGCAGGGTGGGAAAAACTGTTTTTT
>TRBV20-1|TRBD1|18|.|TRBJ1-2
CSARILPGQGEFGYRYTF
TGCAGTGCTAGAATACTGCCGGGACAGGGGGAGTTCGGGTATCGCTACACCTTC
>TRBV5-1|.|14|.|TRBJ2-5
CASSPRPGAETQYF
TGCGCCAGCAGCCCACGCCCAGGGGCAGAGACCCAGTACTTC
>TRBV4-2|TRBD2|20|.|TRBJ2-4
CASSQEEGLAGGLAKNIQYF
TGTGCCAGCAGCCAAGAAGAGGGGCTAGCGGGGGGGTTAGCCAAAAACATTCAGTACTTC
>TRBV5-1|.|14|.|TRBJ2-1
CASSSEGCYNEQFF
TGCGCCAGCAGTAGCGAGGGATGCTACAATGAGCAGTTCTTC
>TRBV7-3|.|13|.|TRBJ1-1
CASSLPRDGEAFF
TGTGCCAGCAGCTTACCCAGGGATGGTGAAGCTTTCTTT
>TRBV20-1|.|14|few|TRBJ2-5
CSARETRGRETQYF
TGCAGTGCTAGAGAGACTAGGGGCCGGGAGACCCAGTACTTC
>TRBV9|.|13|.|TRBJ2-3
CASSPTVADTQYF
TGTGCCAGCAGCCCTACGGTAGCAGATACGCAGTATTTT
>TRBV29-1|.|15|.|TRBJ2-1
CSVEDRGAIYNEQFF
TGCAGCGTTGAAGATCGGGGGGCTATCTACAATGAGCAGTTCTTC
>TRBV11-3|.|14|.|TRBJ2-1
CASSPRDAYNEQFF
TGTGCCAGCAGCCCCCGGGACGCTTACAATGAGCAGTTCTTC
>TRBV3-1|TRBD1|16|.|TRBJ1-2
CASSQAHGQGSYGYTF
TGTGCCAGCAGCCAAGCCCACGGACAGGGAAGCTATGGCTACACCTTC
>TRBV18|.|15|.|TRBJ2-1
CASSPERTPYNEQFF
TGTGCCAGCTCACCGGAGCGGACCCCCTACAATGAGCAGTTCTTC
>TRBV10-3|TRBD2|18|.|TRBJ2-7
CAISEGLTGGLYSYEQYF
TGTGCCATCAGTGAGGGACTAACGGGAGGCCTATACTCCTACGAGCAGTACTTC
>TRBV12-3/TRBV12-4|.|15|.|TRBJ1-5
CASSWLGGAQQPQHF
TGTGCCAGCAGTTGGTTGGGGGGTGCTCAGCAGCCCCAGCATTTT
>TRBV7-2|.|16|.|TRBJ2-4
CASIRRVYLAKNIQYF
TGTGCCAGCATCAGAAGGGTCTACCTAGCCAAAAACATTCAGTACTTC
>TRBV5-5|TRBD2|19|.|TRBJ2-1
CASTPGLADGPWSYNEQFF
TGTGCCAGCACCCCGGGACTAGCGGATGGCCCATGGTCCTACAATGAGCAGTTCTTC
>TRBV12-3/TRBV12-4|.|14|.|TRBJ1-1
CASSFGGRSTEAFF
TGTGCCAGCAGTTTCGGGGGGAGGAGCACTGAAGCTTTCTTT
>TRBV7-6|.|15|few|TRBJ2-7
CASSSSGSFSGEQYF
TGTGCCAGCAGCTCTTCCGGGAGCTTTTCAGGGGAGCAGTACTTC
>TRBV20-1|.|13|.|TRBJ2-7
CSARKDSFYEQYF
TGCAGTGCAAGGAAGGACAGCTTCTACGAGCAGTACTTC
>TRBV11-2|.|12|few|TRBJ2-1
CASSVSRNEQFF
TGTGCCAGCAGCGTTAGCAGGAATGAGCAGTTCTTC
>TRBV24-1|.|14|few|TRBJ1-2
CATSDPDGLDGYTF
TGTGCCACCAGTGACCCGGACGGCCTAGACGGCTACACCTTC
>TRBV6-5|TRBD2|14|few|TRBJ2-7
CASSYQAGGFEQYF
TGTGCCAGCAGTTACCAAGCGGGAGGGTTCGAGCAGTACTTC
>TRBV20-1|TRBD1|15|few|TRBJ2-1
CSARNDRGHPNEQFF
TGCAGTGCTCGTAACGACAGGGGGCATCCCAATGAGCAGTTCTTC
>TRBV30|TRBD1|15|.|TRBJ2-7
CAWSSGQGIFYEQYF
TGTGCCTGGAGTTCCGGACAGGGGATCTTCTACGAGCAGTACTTC
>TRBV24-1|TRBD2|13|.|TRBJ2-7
CATSVMGGNEQYF
TGTGCCACCAGTGTTATGGGGGGGAATGAGCAGTACTTC
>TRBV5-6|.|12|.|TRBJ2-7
CASSFGPLEQYF
TGTGCCAGCAGCTTTGGGCCCCTCGAGCAGTACTTC
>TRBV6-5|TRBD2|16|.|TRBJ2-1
CASSSQTSGGQNEQFF
TGTGCCAGCAGTTCTCAGACTAGCGGGGGGCAAAATGAGCAGTTCTTC
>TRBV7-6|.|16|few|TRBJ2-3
CASSLEAMVGVDTQYF
TGTGCCAGCAGCTTAGAGGCTATGGTAGGGGTAGATACGCAGTATTTT
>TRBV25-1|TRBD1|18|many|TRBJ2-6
CASSEFAGDSSGANVLTF
TGTGCCAGCAGTGAATTCGCAGGGGACAGCTCTGGGGCCAACGTCCTGACTTTC
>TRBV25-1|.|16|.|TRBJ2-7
CASSDSPRGRDYEQYF
TGTGCCAGCAGTGACTCGCCCAGGGGCAGGGACTACGAGCAGTACTTC
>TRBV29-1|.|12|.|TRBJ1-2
CSVVLTTYGYTF
TGCAGCGTTGTCCTCACCACCTATGGCTACACCTTC
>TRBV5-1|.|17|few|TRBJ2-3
CASSYALQTIGADTQYF
TGCGCCAGCAGCTACGCCCTTCAGACTATCGGTGCAGATACGCAGTATTTT
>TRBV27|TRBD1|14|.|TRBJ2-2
CASSDRGGTGELFF
TGTGCCAGCAGTGACAGGGGTGGCACCGGGGAGCTGTTTTTT
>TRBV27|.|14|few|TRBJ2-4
CASSLSGQGGEQYF
TGTGCCAGCAGTTTATCAGGGCAGGGAGGAGAGCAGTACTTC
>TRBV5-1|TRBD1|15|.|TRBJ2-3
CASSLVGQLGDTQYF
TGCGCCAGCAGCTTAGTGGGACAGCTCGGAGATACGCAGTATTTT
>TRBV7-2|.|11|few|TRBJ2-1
CASSYHNEQFF
TGTGCCAGCAGCTATCACAATGAGCAGTTCTTC
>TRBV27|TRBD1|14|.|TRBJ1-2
CASTTGTGVNGYTF
TGTGCCAGCACTACCGGGACAGGGGTGAATGGCTACACCTTC
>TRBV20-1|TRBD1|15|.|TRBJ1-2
CSARPTGARNYGYTF
TGCAGTGCTAGACCAACAGGGGCTCGTAACTATGGCTACACCTTC
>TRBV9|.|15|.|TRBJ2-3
CASSPHAGSTDTQYF
TGTGCCAGCAGCCCGCACGCCGGGTCAACAGATACGCAGTATTTT
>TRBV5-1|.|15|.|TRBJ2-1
CASSKEGAVAPEQFF
TGCGCCAGCAGCAAAGAAGGGGCGGTAGCGCCTGAGCAGTTCTTC
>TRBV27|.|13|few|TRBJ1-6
CASSEGGNSPLHF
TGTGCCAGCAGTGAGGGTGGCAATTCACCCCTCCACTTT
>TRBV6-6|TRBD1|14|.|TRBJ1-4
CASRSDRVGEKLFF
TGTGCCAGCAGGTCGGACAGGGTTGGTGAAAAACTGTTTTTT
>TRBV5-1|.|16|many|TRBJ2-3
CASSPGGAQGTDTQYF
TGCGCCAGCAGTCCCGGGGGCGCGCAGGGCACAGATACGCAGTATTTT
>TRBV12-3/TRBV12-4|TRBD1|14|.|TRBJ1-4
CASTLDRDREKLFF
TGTGCCAGCACCTTGGACAGGGACAGAGAAAAACTGTTTTTT
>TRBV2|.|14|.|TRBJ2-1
CASSDPLKRQRQFF
TGTGCCAGCAGTGATCCCCTGAAGAGGCAACGGCAGTTCTTC
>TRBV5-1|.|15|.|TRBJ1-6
CASAPGTSVGSPLHF
TGCGCCAGCGCGCCGGGGACATCGGTGGGTTCACCCCTCCACTTT